This T cell receptor (beta chain) was obtained from a study of cytomegalovirus exposure and HLA in healthy donors. Study-wide context: Some 85 million unique TCRs, all from HLA-typed donors, were included in an early release of the data. Study observations and caveats: Because they were indistinguishable, some V segments, including TRBV6-2 and TRBV6-3, were excluded.

This clone was recorded a few times. Its specificity is not known. Germline CDR1 and CDR2: MNHEY and SVGAGI. The CDR3 extends over 12 amino acids. Trimming cost V 5 bases and J 7 bases, with 11 bases left between them. Researchers ran the PCR with 60 Vbeta and 13 Jbeta primers. Assay used: immunoSEQ multiplex PCR; TCRdb lists only in-frame clones, some missing. This table holds about 130,000 clones, 74% found once. The receptor was isolated from a woman aged 45-60 years in good health and CMV-seropositive. V gene TRBV6-5 combines with J gene TRBJ1-2, with a possible D match to TRBD1 (5 bases). The specimen sequenced was PBMCs. The CDR3 here is CASSAEGRGYTF. The CDR3 DNA sequence: TGTGCCAGCAGTGCGGAGGGGCGTGGCTACACCTTC.